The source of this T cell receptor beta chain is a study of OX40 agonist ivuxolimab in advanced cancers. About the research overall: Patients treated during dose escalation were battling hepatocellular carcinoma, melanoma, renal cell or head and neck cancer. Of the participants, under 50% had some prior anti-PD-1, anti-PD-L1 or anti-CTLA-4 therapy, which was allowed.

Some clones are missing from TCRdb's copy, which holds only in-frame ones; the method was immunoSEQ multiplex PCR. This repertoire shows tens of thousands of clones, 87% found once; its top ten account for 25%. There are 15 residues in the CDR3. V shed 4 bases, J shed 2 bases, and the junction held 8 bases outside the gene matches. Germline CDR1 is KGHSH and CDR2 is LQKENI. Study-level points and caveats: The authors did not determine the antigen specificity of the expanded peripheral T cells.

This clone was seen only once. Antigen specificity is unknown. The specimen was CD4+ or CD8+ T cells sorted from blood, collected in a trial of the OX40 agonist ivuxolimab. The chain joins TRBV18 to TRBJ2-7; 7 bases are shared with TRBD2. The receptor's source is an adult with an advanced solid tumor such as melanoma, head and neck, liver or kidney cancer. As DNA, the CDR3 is TGTGCCAGCTCACTTACTAGCGCGAGAGCCTACGAGCAGTACTTC. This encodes CASSLTSARAYEQYF.